This T cell receptor (beta chain) is drawn from a study of cytomegalovirus exposure and HLA in healthy donors. Overall study context: Researchers previously reported finding roughly 120 million unique TCR beta sequences from 150 million to 200 million T cells. General study results and limits: In a later analysis, TCR beta V- and J-gene trimming was associated with a missense DCLRE1C variant. An analysis done earlier found most TCR beta V segments productive about 87% or about 30% of the time. The records held CMV serostatus as the only immune exposure information.

Primers included in the PCR were 60 Vbeta and 13 Jbeta primers. The protocol was immunoSEQ multiplex PCR, while the TCRdb copy is restricted to in-frame clones and leaves out a portion. The table lists 180,000 or so clones, roughly 84% of them singletons. Deletions cut 0 bases from V and 0 bases from J, with 7 bases between. The CDR3 length is 15 residues. CDR1 SGDLS and CDR2 YYNGEE come from the germline V gene. About this clone itself: As yet, its antigen is unknown.

The chain links TRBV9 to TRBJ2-1; D may be TRBD2 (5 bases). This TCR came from a male donor in good health and CMV-seronegative. The sequencing sample was made of PBMCs. CDR3 sequence: CASSVEAGSYNEQFF. DNA of the CDR3: TGTGCCAGCAGCGTAGAGGCGGGCTCCTACAATGAGCAGTTCTTC. The full variable domain, its missing parts supplied by reference TRBV9 and TRBJ2-1, is DSGVTQTPKHLITATGQRVTLRCSPRSGDLSVYWYQQSLDQGLQFLIQYYNGEERAKGNILERFSAQQFPDLHSELNLSSLELGDSALYFCASSVEAGSYNEQFFGPGTRLTVL.